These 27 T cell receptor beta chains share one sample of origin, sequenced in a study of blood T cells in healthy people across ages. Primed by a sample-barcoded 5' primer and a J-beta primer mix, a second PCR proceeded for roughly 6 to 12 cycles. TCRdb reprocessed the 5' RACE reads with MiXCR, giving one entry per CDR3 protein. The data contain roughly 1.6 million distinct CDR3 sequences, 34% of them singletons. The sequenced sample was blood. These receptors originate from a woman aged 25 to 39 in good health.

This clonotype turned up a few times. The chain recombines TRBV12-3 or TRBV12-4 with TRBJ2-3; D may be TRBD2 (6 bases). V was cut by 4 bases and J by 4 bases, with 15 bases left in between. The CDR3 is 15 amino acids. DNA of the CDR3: TGTGCCAGCAGTTCCGGGGACTGGGAGTCAGATACGCAGTATTTT. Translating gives CASSSGDWESDTQYF.

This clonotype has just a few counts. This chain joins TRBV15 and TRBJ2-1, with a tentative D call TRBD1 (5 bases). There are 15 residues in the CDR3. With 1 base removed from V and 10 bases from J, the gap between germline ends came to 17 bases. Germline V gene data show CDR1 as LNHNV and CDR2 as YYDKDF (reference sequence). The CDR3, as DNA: TGTGCCACCAGCAGAGTAGGGGCCCCTCACGGAGAGCAGTTCTTC. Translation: CATSRVGAPHGEQFF.

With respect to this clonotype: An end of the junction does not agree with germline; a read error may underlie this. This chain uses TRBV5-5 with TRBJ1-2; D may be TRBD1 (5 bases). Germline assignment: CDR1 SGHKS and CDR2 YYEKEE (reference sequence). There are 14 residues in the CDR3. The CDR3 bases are TGTGTCAGCAGCTTGAATTACCAGGGCTATGGCTACACCTTC. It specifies CVSSLNYQGYGYTF.

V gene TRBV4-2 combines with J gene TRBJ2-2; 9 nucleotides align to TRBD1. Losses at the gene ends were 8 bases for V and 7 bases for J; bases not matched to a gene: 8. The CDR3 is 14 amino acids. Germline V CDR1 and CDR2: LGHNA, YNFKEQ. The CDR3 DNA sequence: TGTGCCAGCGGGAGGACAGGGGATGTCGGGGAGCTGTTTTTT. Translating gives CASGRTGDVGELFF.

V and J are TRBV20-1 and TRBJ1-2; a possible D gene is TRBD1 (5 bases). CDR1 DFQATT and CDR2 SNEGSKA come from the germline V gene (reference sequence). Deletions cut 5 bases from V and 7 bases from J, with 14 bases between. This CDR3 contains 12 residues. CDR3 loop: CSALGRGGGYTF. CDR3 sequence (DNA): TGCAGTGCTTTGGGACGGGGGGGTGGCTACACCTTC.

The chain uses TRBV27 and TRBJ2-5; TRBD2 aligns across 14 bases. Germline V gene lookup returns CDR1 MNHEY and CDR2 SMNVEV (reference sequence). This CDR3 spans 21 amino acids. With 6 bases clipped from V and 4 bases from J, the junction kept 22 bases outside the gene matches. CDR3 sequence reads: CASRSTGTSGSGALRGETQYF. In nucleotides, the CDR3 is TGTGCCAGCAGAAGTACAGGGACTAGCGGGAGCGGGGCTTTAAGGGGAGAGACCCAGTACTTC.

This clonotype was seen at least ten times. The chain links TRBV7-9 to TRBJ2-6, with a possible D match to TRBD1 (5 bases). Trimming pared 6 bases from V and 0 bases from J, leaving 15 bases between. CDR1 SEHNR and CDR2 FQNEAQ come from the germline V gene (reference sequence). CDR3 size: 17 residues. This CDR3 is CASRHQGAYSGANVLTF. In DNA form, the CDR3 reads TGTGCCAGCAGGCATCAAGGGGCCTACTCTGGGGCCAACGTCCTGACTTTC.

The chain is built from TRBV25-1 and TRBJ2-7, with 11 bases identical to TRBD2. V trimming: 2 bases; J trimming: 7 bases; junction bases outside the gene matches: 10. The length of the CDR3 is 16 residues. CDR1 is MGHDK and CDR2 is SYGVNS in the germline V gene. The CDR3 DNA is TGTGCCAGCAGTGAACCGGGACTAGCGGCCTACAATGAGCAGTACTTC. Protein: CASSEPGLAAYNEQYF.

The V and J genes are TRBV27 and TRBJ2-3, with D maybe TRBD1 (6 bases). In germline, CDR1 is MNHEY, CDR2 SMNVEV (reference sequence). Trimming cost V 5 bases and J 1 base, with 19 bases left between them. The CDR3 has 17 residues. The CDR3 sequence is CASSPLRGSWGTDTQYF. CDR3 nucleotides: TGTGCCAGCAGTCCTCTTAGGGGGAGTTGGGGCACAGATACGCAGTATTTT.

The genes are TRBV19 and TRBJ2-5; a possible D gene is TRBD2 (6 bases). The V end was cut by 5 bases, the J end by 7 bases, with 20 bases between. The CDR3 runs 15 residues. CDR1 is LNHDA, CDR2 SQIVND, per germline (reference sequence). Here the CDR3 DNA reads TGTGCCAGTAGTCCCCCGGGGACTCTTACTGGGACCCAGTACTTC. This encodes CASSPPGTLTGTQYF.

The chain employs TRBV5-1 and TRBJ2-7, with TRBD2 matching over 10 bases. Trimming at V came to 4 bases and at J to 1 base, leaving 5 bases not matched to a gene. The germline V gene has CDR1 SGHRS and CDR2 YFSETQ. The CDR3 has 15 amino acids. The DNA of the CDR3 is TGCGCCAGCAGCGCTAGCGGGAGCGGGTCCTACGAGCAGTACTTC. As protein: CASSASGSGSYEQYF.

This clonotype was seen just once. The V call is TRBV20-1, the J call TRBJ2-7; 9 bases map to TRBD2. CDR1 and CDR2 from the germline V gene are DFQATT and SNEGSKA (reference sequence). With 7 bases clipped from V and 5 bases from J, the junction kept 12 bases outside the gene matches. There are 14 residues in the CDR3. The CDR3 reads CSVQGRGGSHEQYF. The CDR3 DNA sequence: TGCAGTGTGCAGGGGCGGGGGGGGTCGCACGAGCAGTACTTC.

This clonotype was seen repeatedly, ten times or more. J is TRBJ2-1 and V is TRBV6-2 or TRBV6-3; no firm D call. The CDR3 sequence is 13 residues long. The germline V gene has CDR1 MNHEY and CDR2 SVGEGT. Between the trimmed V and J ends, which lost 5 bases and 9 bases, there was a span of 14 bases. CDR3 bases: TGTGCCAGCAGTCGGGCTCCGTCCGGTGAGCAGTTCTTC. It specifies CASSRAPSGEQFF.

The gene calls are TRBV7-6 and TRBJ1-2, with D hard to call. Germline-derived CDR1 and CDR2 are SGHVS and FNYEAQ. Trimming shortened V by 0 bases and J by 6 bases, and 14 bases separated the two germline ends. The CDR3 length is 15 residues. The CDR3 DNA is TGTGCCAGCAGCTTAGCCTTAGAGGGATCCCATGGCTACACCTTC. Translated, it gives CASSLALEGSHGYTF.

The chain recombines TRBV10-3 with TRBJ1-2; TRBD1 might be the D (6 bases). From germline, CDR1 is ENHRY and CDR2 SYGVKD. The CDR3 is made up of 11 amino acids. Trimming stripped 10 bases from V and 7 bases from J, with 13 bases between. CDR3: CATLDSSGYTF. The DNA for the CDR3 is TGTGCCACCTTGGACAGCAGTGGCTACACCTTC.

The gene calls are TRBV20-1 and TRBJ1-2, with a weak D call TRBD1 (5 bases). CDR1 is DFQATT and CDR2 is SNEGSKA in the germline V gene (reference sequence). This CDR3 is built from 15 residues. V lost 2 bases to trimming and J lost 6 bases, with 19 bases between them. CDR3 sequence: CSARPLAGASHGYTF. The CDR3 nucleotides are TGCAGTGCTAGACCTTTGGCCGGGGCTTCCCATGGCTACACCTTC.

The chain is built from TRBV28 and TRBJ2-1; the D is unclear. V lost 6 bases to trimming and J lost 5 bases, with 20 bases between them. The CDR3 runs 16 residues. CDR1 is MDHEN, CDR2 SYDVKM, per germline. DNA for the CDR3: TGTGCCAGCAGCCCCAACTACCGGAAAACTAACAATGAGCAGTTCTTC. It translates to CASSPNYRKTNNEQFF.

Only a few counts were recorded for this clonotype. The chain's CDR3 is CASNILSSGSGANVLTF. In DNA form, the CDR3 reads TGTGCCAGCAATATTCTGTCATCTGGCTCTGGGGCCAACGTCCTGACTTTC. V is TRBV4-2 and J is TRBJ2-6, with unresolved D. The CDR3 sequence is 17 residues long. The germline V gene has CDR1 LGHNA and CDR2 YNFKEQ. V was trimmed by 7 bases and J by 0 bases, leaving 16 bases between them.

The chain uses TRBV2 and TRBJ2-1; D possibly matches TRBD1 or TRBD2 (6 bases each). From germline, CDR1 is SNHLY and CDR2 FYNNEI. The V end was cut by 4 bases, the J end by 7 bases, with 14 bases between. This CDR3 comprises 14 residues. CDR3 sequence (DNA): TGTGCCAGCAGTGTCCTAGGGGGGAGGAATGAGCAGTTCTTC. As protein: CASSVLGGRNEQFF.

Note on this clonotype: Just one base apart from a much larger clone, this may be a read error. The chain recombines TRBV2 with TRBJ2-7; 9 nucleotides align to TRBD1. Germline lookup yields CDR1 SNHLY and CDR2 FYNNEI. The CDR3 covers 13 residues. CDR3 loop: CASSAGTGNERYF. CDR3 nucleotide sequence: TGTGCCAGCAGCGCCGGGACAGGGAACGAGCGGTACTTC. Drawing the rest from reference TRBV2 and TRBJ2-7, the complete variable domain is EPEVTQTPSHQVTQMGQEVILRCVPISNHLYFYWYRQILGQKVEFLVSFYNNEISEKSEIFDDQFSVERPDGSNFTLKIRSTKLEDSAMYFCASSAGTGNERYFGPGTRLTVT.

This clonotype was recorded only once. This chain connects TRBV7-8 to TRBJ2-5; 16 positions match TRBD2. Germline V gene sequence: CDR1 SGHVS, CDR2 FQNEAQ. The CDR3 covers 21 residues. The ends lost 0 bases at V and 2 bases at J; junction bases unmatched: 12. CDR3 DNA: TGTGCCAGCAGCTTAGCGTACCCCGGGACTAGCGGGAGGGGGATACAAGAGACCCAGTACTTC. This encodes CASSLAYPGTSGRGIQETQYF.

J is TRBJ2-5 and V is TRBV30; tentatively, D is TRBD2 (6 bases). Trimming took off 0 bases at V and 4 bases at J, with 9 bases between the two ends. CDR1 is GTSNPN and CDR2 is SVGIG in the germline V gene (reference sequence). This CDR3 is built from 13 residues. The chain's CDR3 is CAWSVLAGETQYF. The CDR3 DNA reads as TGTGCCTGGAGTGTACTAGCTGGAGAGACCCAGTACTTC.

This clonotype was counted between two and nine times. The CDR3 sequence is CASSQGQGTWGYTF. The CDR3 DNA reads as TGTGCCAGCAGCCAAGGACAGGGAACTTGGGGCTACACCTTC. The V call is TRBV14, the J call TRBJ1-2, with TRBD1 identical over 7 bases. The length of the CDR3 is 14 residues. Per germline, CDR1 SGHDN and CDR2 FVKESK. With 1 base clipped from V and 8 bases from J, the junction kept 7 bases outside the gene matches. The whole variable domain, filled in from reference TRBV14 and TRBJ1-2, reads EAGVTQFPSHSVIEKGQTVTLRCDPISGHDNLYWYRRVMGKEIKFLLHFVKESKQDESGMPNNRFLAERTGGTYSTLKVQPAELEDSGVYFCASSQGQGTWGYTFGSGTRLTVV.

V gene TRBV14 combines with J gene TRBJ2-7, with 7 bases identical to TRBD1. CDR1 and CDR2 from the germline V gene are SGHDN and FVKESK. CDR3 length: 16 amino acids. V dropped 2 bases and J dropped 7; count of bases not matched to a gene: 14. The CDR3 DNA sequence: TGTGCCAGCAGCCAACGTCATTTGACAGGGAAATTAGAGCAGTACTTC. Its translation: CASSQRHLTGKLEQYF. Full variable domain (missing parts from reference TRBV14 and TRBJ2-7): EAGVTQFPSHSVIEKGQTVTLRCDPISGHDNLYWYRRVMGKEIKFLLHFVKESKQDESGMPNNRFLAERTGGTYSTLKVQPAELEDSGVYFCASSQRHLTGKLEQYFGPGTRLTVT.

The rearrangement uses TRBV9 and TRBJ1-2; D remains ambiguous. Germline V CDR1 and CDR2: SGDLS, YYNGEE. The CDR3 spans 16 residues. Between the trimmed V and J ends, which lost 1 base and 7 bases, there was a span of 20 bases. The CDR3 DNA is TGTGCCAGCAGCGTATTCAAGGGCGCAGGAGGATCTGGCTACACCTTC. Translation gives CASSVFKGAGGSGYTF. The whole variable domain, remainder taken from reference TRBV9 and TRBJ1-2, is DSGVTQTPKHLITATGQRVTLRCSPRSGDLSVYWYQQSLDQGLQFLIQYYNGEERAKGNILERFSAQQFPDLHSELNLSSLELGDSALYFCASSVFKGAGGSGYTFGSGTRLTVV.

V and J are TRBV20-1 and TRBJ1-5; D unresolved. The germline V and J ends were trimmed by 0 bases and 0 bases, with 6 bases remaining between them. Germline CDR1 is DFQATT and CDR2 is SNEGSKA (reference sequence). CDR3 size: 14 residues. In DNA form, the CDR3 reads TGCAGTGCTAGAGAACGGTCTAGCAATCAGCCCCAGCATTTT. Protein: CSARERSSNQPQHF.

This chain's CDR3 is CASSLVYIGTEAFF. CDR3 in DNA: TGTGCCAGCAGCTTAGTCTATATTGGGACTGAAGCTTTCTTT. The V call is TRBV7-9, the J call TRBJ1-1; unclear D gene. The CDR3 totals 14 residues. Germline V gene lookup returns CDR1 SEHNR and CDR2 FQNEAQ (reference sequence). Trimming removed 1 base from V and 5 bases from J, with 11 bases in between.